The 5 T cell receptor beta chains below were found in one sample sequenced in a study of blood T cell repertoires in COVID-19 (dated by TCRdb to the early 2020s). Library generation was performed with the immunoSEQ multiplex PCR assay. The table comes from immuneACCESS by way of TCRdb, which keeps in-frame sequences with V and J called. Part of the clones is missing from these tables; in studies checked, under half for an unresolved V gene and the rest for unknown reasons. The table for this sample lists over 300,000 clones; about 85% of them were counted only once. The ten largest clones add up to approximately 5% of the sample. The specimen was PBMCs or T cells enriched from blood (not recorded which). The origin of the receptors is a woman aged 25-40 years who had recovered from COVID-19.

This clone was counted once. The chain has TRBV27 and TRBJ1-2; 9 bases are shared with TRBD1. Germline assignment: CDR1 MNHEY and CDR2 SMNVEV (reference sequence). The length of the CDR3 is 14 residues. The V segment lost 5 bases and the J segment 2 bases; nucleotides outside the gene matches: 3. CDR3 sequence (DNA): TGTGCCAGCAGTCCCGGACAGGGGAACTATGGCTACACCTTC. Its protein is CASSPGQGNYGYTF.

This clone was seen once. The V gene is TRBV19, the J gene TRBJ1-1, with 8 bases that match TRBD1. The CDR3 has 15 residues. CDR1 LNHDA and CDR2 SQIVND come from the germline V gene (reference sequence). J gave up 4 bases and V 3 bases, and 7 bases lay outside the gene matches. The chain's CDR3 is CASSIRQGLGTEAFF. DNA of the CDR3: TGTGCCAGTAGTATCCGACAGGGGTTGGGCACTGAAGCTTTCTTT.

The rearrangement joins TRBV2 to TRBJ1-5; unclear D gene. The V gene's germline CDR1 is SNHLY and CDR2 FYNNEI. Trimming cost V 6 bases and J 4 bases, with 7 bases left between them. CDR3 length: 12 residues. The CDR3 nucleotides are TGTGCCAGCAGCGAGGGTAATCAGCCCCAGCATTTT. Translation gives CASSEGNQPQHF.

The genes are TRBV6-5 and TRBJ2-3; tentatively, D is TRBD1 (7 bases). The germline V gene has CDR1 MNHEY and CDR2 SVGAGI. V shed 2 bases and J shed 5 bases, with 11 bases lying between them. The CDR3 spans 14 residues. The CDR3 here is CASSYGQGGDTQYF. The CDR3 DNA reads as TGTGCCAGCAGTTACGGGCAGGGGGGAGATACGCAGTATTTT.

The chain uses TRBV30 and TRBJ2-7; TRBD1 matches at 8 bases. Looked up from germline, CDR1 is GTSNPN and CDR2 is SVGIG (reference sequence). CDR3 length: 14 amino acids. Unmatched junction bases numbered 7, after V lost 3 bases and J lost 3 bases. The CDR3 DNA follows: TGTGCCTGGAGACGTACAGGGGGTAACTACGAGCAGTACTTC. Translation gives CAWRRTGGNYEQYF.